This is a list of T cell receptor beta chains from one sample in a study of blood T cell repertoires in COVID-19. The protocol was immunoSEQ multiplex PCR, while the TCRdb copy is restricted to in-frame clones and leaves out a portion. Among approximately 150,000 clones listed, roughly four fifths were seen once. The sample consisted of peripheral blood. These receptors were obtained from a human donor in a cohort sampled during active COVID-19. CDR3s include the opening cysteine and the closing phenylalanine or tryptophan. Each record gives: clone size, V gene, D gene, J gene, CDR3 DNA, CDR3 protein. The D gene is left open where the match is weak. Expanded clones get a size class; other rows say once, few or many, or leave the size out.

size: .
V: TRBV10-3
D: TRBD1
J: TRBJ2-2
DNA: TGTGCCATCAGTGCGGACAGGGGATACACCGGGGAGCTGTTTTTT
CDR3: CAISADRGYTGELFF

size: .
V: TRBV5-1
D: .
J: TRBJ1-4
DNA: TGCGCCAGCAGCAGAACCAGGTCCACTAATGAAAAACTGTTTTTT
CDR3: CASSRTRSTNEKLFF

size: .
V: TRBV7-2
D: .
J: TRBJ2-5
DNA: TGTGCCAGCAGCTCCTCGGGACTCCCCGAGGGCCAGTACTTC
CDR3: CASSSSGLPEGQYF

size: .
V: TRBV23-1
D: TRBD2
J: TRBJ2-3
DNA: TGCGCCAGCAGCCCGGGACTAGCGGGCCCAGATACGCAGTATTTT
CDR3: CASSPGLAGPDTQYF

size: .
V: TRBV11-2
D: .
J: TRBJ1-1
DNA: TGTGCCAGCAGCTACGGAGGGCCTACTGAAGCTTTCTTT
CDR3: CASSYGGPTEAFF

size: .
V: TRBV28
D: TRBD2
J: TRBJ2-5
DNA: TGTGCCAGCGGCCTGACTAGCGCTGTCGGGGAGACCCAGTACTTC
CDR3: CASGLTSAVGETQYF

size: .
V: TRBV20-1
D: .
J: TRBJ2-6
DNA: TGCAGTGCTAGTGACAGGAACTCTGGGGCCAACGTCCTGACTTTC
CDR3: CSASDRNSGANVLTF

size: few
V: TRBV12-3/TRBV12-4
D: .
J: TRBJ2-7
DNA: TGTGCCAGCAACACCGGGGGTTCCTACGAGCAGTACTTC
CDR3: CASNTGGSYEQYF

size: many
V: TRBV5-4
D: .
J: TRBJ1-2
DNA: TGTGCCAGCAGCTCGGAGTATAGAGGCTACACCTTC
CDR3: CASSSEYRGYTF

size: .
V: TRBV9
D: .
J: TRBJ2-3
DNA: TGTGCCAGCAGCGTAGTGGCTAGCGCCACAGATACGCAGTATTTT
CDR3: CASSVVASATDTQYF

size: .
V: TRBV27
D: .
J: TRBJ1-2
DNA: TGTGCCAGCTCAGGGGTGGGTGGCTACACCTTC
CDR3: CASSGVGGYTF

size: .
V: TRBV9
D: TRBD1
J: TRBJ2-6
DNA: TGTGCCAGCAGCGACAGGGGCTCTGGGGCCAACGTCCTGACTTTC
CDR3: CASSDRGSGANVLTF

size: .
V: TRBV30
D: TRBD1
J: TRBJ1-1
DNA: TGTGCCTGGAGTCCAGGGGGCAGGGCTTTCTTT
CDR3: CAWSPGGRAFF

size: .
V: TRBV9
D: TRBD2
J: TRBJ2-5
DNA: TGTGCCAGCAGCGTAGTGAGTAGCGGGGGCCCACCTATACACTTC
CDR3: CASSVVSSGGPPIHF

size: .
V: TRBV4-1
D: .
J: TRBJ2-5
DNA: TGCGCCAGCAGCACCGGGACATCCCTAGAGGCCCAGTACTTC
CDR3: CASSTGTSLEAQYF

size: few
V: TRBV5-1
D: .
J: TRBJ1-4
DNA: TGCGCCAGCAGATTAAATGAAAAACTGTTTTTT
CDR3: CASRLNEKLFF

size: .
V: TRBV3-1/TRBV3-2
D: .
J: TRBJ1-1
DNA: TGTGCCAGCAGCCCCCGGGGGGCGAACACTGAAGCTTTCTTT
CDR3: CASSPRGANTEAFF

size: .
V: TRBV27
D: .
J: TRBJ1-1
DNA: TGTGCCAGCAGTATCCAGGGGAACACTGAAGCTTTCTTT
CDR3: CASSIQGNTEAFF

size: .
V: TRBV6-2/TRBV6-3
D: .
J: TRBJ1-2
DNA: TGTGCCAGCAGCTCAATGGGCCGATCTAACTATGGCTACACCTTC
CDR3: CASSSMGRSNYGYTF

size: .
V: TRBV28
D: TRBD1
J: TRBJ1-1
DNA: TGTGCCAGCAGTGAAACAGGGGCCGTGAACACTGAAGCTTTCTTT
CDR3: CASSETGAVNTEAFF

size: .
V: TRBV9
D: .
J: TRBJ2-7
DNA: TGTGCCAGCAGCGCCAGGGGTGAAGGGATACACGAGCAGTACTTC
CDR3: CASSARGEGIHEQYF

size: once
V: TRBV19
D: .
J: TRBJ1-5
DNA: TGTGCCAGTAGTCCCCCCCGGGGGGCGTATCAGCCCCAGCATTTT
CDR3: CASSPPRGAYQPQHF

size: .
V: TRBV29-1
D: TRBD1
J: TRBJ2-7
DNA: TGCAGCGTTAGGAGTAGGGACAGGGTTTACGAGCAGTACTTC
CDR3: CSVRSRDRVYEQYF

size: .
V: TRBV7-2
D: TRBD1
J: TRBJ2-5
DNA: TGTGCCAGCAGCCCGACAGGGGCCCCCGGGGAGACCCAGTACTTC
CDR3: CASSPTGAPGETQYF

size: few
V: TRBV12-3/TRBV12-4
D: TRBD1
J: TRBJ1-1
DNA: TGTGCCAGCAGTTTTAACAGGGGCACTGAAGCTTTCTTT
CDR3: CASSFNRGTEAFF

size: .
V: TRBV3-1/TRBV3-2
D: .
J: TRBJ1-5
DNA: TGTGCCAGCAGCCAAGATTTTGGAGGGGGGGATCAGCCCCAGCATTTT
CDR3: CASSQDFGGGDQPQHF

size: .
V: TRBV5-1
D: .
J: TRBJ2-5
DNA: TGCGCCAGCAGCTTCCCGGGACAAGAGACCCAGTACTTC
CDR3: CASSFPGQETQYF

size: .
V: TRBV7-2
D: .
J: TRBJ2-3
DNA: TGTGCCAGCAGCACCCACCGGGACACAGATACGCAGTATTTT
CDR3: CASSTHRDTDTQYF

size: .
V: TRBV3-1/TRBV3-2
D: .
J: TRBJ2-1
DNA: TGTGCCAGCAGCCAAGCGGGGGAGGCGCAGTTCTTC
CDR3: CASSQAGEAQFF

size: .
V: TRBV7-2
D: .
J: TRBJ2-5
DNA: TGTGCCAGCAGCTTATCCGCGCCAGTCGGGGTGACTCGGGAGACCCAGTACTTC
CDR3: CASSLSAPVGVTRETQYF

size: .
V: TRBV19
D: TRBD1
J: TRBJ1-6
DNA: TGTGCCAGTAGCCGAGACAGGGCGGTTGGATATTCACCCCTCCACTTT
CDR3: CASSRDRAVGYSPLHF

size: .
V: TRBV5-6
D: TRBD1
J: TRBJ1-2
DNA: TGTGCCAGCATCCCGGGGGTGACAGGGGGCGACAGTGGCTACACCTTC
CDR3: CASIPGVTGGDSGYTF

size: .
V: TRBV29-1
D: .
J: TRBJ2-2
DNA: TGCAGCGTCCGTAGTAACACCGGGGAGCTGTTTTTT
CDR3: CSVRSNTGELFF